This is a list of T cell receptor beta chains from one sample in a study of blood T cell repertoires in COVID-19. The repertoire was sequenced with immunoSEQ multiplex PCR; TCRdb's copy has only in-frame clones and lacks some. This sample yields 120,000 or so clones, of which over 75% are seen a single time; 25% to 30% belongs to the top ten. Sample: peripheral blood. These receptors originate from a woman at least 80 years old with acute or convalescent COVID-19. Each CDR3 is given with its conserved first and last residue. The D gene is left open where the match is weak. Rows give clone size only sometimes, using once, few, many, or a class for an expanded clone.

D gene	V gene	J gene	clone size	CDR3 DNA	CDR3 protein
NA	TRBV7-9	TRBJ2-7	few	TGTGCCAGCAGCTCGATCGGCGGTGACTACGAGCAGTACTTC	CASSSIGGDYEQYF
TRBD1	TRBV5-3	TRBJ1-5	NA	TGTGCCAGAAGAAAGTACAGGGGTAATCAGCCCCAGCATTTT	CARRKYRGNQPQHF
NA	TRBV5-5	TRBJ2-3	NA	TGTGCCAGCAGCCCCCCCTTCGGGACAGATACGCAGTATTTT	CASSPPFGTDTQYF
NA	TRBV5-1	TRBJ1-1	few	TGCGCCAGCAGCGTCGAATCGGGGACTGAAGCTTTCTTT	CASSVESGTEAFF
NA	TRBV19	TRBJ2-7	NA	TGTGCCAGTAGTATATCTCAACCCAGGCCGCCCTACGAGCAGTACTTC	CASSISQPRPPYEQYF
TRBD1	TRBV7-8	TRBJ1-3	NA	TGTGCCAGCAGCTTATTCCACAGGGGAGCCCTCGGGTCTGGAAACACCATATATTTT	CASSLFHRGALGSGNTIYF
NA	TRBV6-5	TRBJ1-2	NA	TGTGCCAGCAGTTACTCAGGGGGCTATGGCTACACCTTC	CASSYSGGYGYTF
TRBD1	TRBV19	TRBJ1-1	few	TGTGCCAGTACCATGGACAGGGGGCTCACTGAAGCTTTCTTT	CASTMDRGLTEAFF
TRBD1	TRBV5-5	TRBJ1-5	NA	TGTGCCAGCAGCTTGGGGGGGACAGGGACGAGCAATCAGCCCCAGCATTTT	CASSLGGTGTSNQPQHF
TRBD1	TRBV18	TRBJ1-2	NA	TGTGCCAGCTCATACAGGGGTGCCTATGGCTACACCTTC	CASSYRGAYGYTF
NA	TRBV27	TRBJ1-1	NA	TGTGCCAGCAGTTTCGACCGAGGTTTTTTT	CASSFDRGFF
NA	TRBV19	TRBJ1-2	NA	TGTGCCAGTAGTGGCCCTACGGACAGAGGGTTCTATGGCTACACCTTC	CASSGPTDRGFYGYTF
NA	TRBV4-1	TRBJ2-3	NA	TGCGCCAGCAGCCAAGTCCGCCAAGGGGCAGATACGCAGTATTTT	CASSQVRQGADTQYF
NA	TRBV12-5	TRBJ1-1	NA	TGTGCTAGTGGCTACACTGGTGCGGGGGGGACTGAAGCTTTCTTT	CASGYTGAGGTEAFF
TRBD1	TRBV15	TRBJ1-1	NA	TGTGCCACCCGACAGGGAAGGACTGAAGCTTTCTTT	CATRQGRTEAFF
TRBD1	TRBV4-2	TRBJ1-4	NA	TGTGCCAGCAGTCGGACAGGGAGGGAAAAACTGTTTTTT	CASSRTGREKLFF
NA	TRBV18	TRBJ1-5	few	TGTGCCAGCTCACCCCGGGGAGAGCCCCAGCATTTT	CASSPRGEPQHF
TRBD1	TRBV28	TRBJ1-2	NA	TGTGCCAGCAGTTCCGAAGGGACAGGGGTGGGTGGCTACACCTTC	CASSSEGTGVGGYTF
TRBD2	TRBV5-1	TRBJ2-3	NA	TGCGCCAGCAGCGGTACGGGGGGACCCACAGATACGCAGTATTTT	CASSGTGGPTDTQYF
NA	TRBV6-4	TRBJ1-5	NA	TGTGCCAGCAGCCCCGACAGAAATCAGCCCCAGCATTTT	CASSPDRNQPQHF
NA	TRBV18	TRBJ1-1	NA	TGTGCCAGCTCACCACGTGAGGCTGAAGCTTTCTTT	CASSPREAEAFF
NA	TRBV7-8	TRBJ1-1	NA	TGTGCCAGCAGCCCAAGGTCTTACAGAGAAAACACTGAAGCTTTCTTT	CASSPRSYRENTEAFF
NA	TRBV6-1	TRBJ2-5	NA	TGTGCCAGCAGTGGCCTAGGGTGGGGCAGGGAAGAGACCCAGTACTTC	CASSGLGWGREETQYF
NA	TRBV10-1	TRBJ2-2	NA	TGCGCCAGCAGTGTTAACGGGGAGCTGTTTTTT	CASSVNGELFF
NA	TRBV28	TRBJ2-4	NA	TGTGCCAGCAGTTCCCTAGGAGCATCAGCCAAAAACATTCAGTACTTC	CASSSLGASAKNIQYF
NA	TRBV5-1	TRBJ1-3	NA	TGCGCCAGCAGCTTGGGACAGGCTGGAAACACCATATATTTT	CASSLGQAGNTIYF
NA	TRBV7-2	TRBJ1-2	NA	TGTGCCAGCAGCCTCAAATGGGGGGACCCGTATGGCTACACCTTC	CASSLKWGDPYGYTF
NA	TRBV2	TRBJ1-6	NA	TGTGCCAGCAGTCTTATCCCGGGGGGGGTCAATTCACCCCTCCACTTT	CASSLIPGGVNSPLHF
NA	TRBV11-2	TRBJ2-1	NA	TGTGCCAGCAGCAAATCAGGCAATGAGCAGTTCTTC	CASSKSGNEQFF
TRBD1	TRBV10-3	TRBJ1-5	NA	TGTGCCACATGGCAGGGGGAACCTTATAGCAATCAGCCCCAGCATTTT	CATWQGEPYSNQPQHF
NA	TRBV4-1	TRBJ1-2	NA	TGCGCCAGCAGCCAAGTTCTGCAGGGACTCCGGGGCTACACCTTC	CASSQVLQGLRGYTF
TRBD2	TRBV7-9	TRBJ2-3	NA	TGTGCCAGCAGCCCTGGGACTAGCGGGACCACAGATACGCAGTATTTT	CASSPGTSGTTDTQYF
NA	TRBV5-1	TRBJ1-2	NA	TGCGCCAGCAGCTTCAGTCACTATGGCTACACCTTC	CASSFSHYGYTF
NA	TRBV5-1	TRBJ1-1	NA	TGCGCCAGCAGCCTAGGTGCTAGCGGAGGCACTGAAGCTTTCTTT	CASSLGASGGTEAFF
NA	TRBV6-5	TRBJ1-2	NA	TGTGCCAGCAGTAGGACAGAGGCAATCTATGGCTACACCTTC	CASSRTEAIYGYTF
NA	TRBV9	TRBJ2-7	NA	TGTGCCAGCAGCGTTTCCGCGGGGTTCTCCTACGAGCAGTACTTC	CASSVSAGFSYEQYF
NA	TRBV7-3	TRBJ2-3	NA	TGTGCCAGCAGCTCCATAGCGGCCTCAGATACGCAGTATTTT	CASSSIAASDTQYF
NA	TRBV12-3/TRBV12-4	TRBJ1-2	NA	TGTGCCAGCAGTTTAAATCCAGGGGCCTACACCTTC	CASSLNPGAYTF
TRBD2	TRBV7-3	TRBJ2-3	NA	TGTGCCAGCAGCCGGGGGGCAGATACGCAGTATTTT	CASSRGADTQYF
NA	TRBV7-3	TRBJ2-3	NA	TGTGCCAGCAGCTTACGGGTCTCAGATACGCAGTATTTT	CASSLRVSDTQYF
NA	TRBV28	TRBJ1-2	NA	TGTGCCAGCAGTTCTCTGATCGGTGGCTACACCTTC	CASSSLIGGYTF
NA	TRBV24-1	TRBJ2-5	NA	TGTGCCACCAGTGAATTCTCGCAGGGGCATCAGACCCAGTACTTC	CATSEFSQGHQTQYF
NA	TRBV29-1	TRBJ2-3	once	TGCAGCGTTGGAGGGGGGGCCATCACAGATACGCAGTATTTT	CSVGGGAITDTQYF
TRBD1	TRBV5-1	TRBJ1-2	NA	TGCGCCAGCAGCACCCGGGACAGGGGCCTTACCGGCACTAACTATGGCTACACCTTC	CASSTRDRGLTGTNYGYTF
NA	TRBV6-2/TRBV6-3	TRBJ1-1	NA	TGTGCCAGCAGCTTCGAACGCGGGAACACTGAAGCTTTCTTT	CASSFERGNTEAFF
NA	TRBV7-9	TRBJ1-1	few	TGTGCCAGTGAGTATGGAGGGGCGACGAGTAGCACTGAAGCTTTCTTT	CASEYGGATSSTEAFF
TRBD1	TRBV6-5	TRBJ1-3	NA	TGTGCCAGCAGTTACTCACAGGGGATCGGAAACACCATATATTTT	CASSYSQGIGNTIYF
NA	TRBV13	TRBJ1-6	NA	TGTGCCAGCAGCTTAGGACAAACTAATTCACCCCTCCACTTT	CASSLGQTNSPLHF
NA	TRBV13	TRBJ2-3	NA	TGTGCCAGCAGCACGGGTGATACGCAGTATTTT	CASSTGDTQYF
NA	TRBV2	TRBJ1-2	NA	TGTGCCAGCACCGACCGGGGACCGCGGGGAGACTACACCTTC	CASTDRGPRGDYTF
NA	TRBV9	TRBJ1-2	NA	TGTGCCAGCAGCGTAGGCGCACAGGCTGGCTACACCTTC	CASSVGAQAGYTF
TRBD1	TRBV4-2	TRBJ1-4	NA	TGTGCCAGCAGCCAAGACTACCGGGACAGGCATAATGAAAAACTGTTTTTT	CASSQDYRDRHNEKLFF
TRBD1	TRBV12-5	TRBJ1-2	NA	TGTGCTAGTGGTCCCGGGACAGGGAATCGCGGCTACACCTTC	CASGPGTGNRGYTF
NA	TRBV5-1	TRBJ2-5	NA	TGCGCCAGCAGCTTGGCCCAGGAGACCCAGTACTTC	CASSLAQETQYF
TRBD2	TRBV9	TRBJ2-3	NA	TGTGCCAGCAGCGTAAGGACTAGCGGGGAGACGCAGTATTTT	CASSVRTSGETQYF
TRBD1	TRBV3-1/TRBV3-2	TRBJ2-1	once	TGTGCCAGCAGCCAAGAGTACGGATCGCCGGGACAGGGCTACAATGAGCAGTTCTTC	CASSQEYGSPGQGYNEQFF
TRBD1	TRBV4-1	TRBJ1-2	NA	TGCGCCAGCAGCCAAGCTCCGACAGGGAACTATGGCTACACCTTC	CASSQAPTGNYGYTF
NA	TRBV6-1	TRBJ1-2	NA	TGTGCCAGCAGTGAAACCACAGGGCGTTCCTATGGCTACACCTTC	CASSETTGRSYGYTF
NA	TRBV6-5	TRBJ2-1	NA	TGTGCCAGCTTTCCGAACAGGGCACCTAGCAATGAGCAGTTCTTC	CASFPNRAPSNEQFF